This T cell receptor (beta chain) was found in a study of blood T cell repertoires in COVID-19. Germline V CDR1 and CDR2: MGHDK, SYGVNS. Trimming pared 5 bases from V and 5 bases from J, leaving 19 bases between. The CDR3 totals 16 residues. Original processing methods: How many nucleated cells were present was estimated from reference gene primer amplification. The repertoire was sequenced with immunoSEQ multiplex PCR; TCRdb's copy has only in-frame clones and lacks some. V and J calls plus clone size are reproduced from that table; the DNA served to infer D and trimming. This table has about 280,000 clones, 70% to 90% appearing once.

The TCR originated in a woman aged 70-85 years with acute or convalescent COVID-19. This chain links TRBV25-1 with TRBJ2-1; a weak D match, TRBD1 (7 bases). Material for sequencing was peripheral blood. The CDR3, as DNA: TGTGCCAGCAGTCACCCGAGCAGGGGGGCCAACAATGAGCAGTTCTTC. Encoded protein: CASSHPSRGANNEQFF.